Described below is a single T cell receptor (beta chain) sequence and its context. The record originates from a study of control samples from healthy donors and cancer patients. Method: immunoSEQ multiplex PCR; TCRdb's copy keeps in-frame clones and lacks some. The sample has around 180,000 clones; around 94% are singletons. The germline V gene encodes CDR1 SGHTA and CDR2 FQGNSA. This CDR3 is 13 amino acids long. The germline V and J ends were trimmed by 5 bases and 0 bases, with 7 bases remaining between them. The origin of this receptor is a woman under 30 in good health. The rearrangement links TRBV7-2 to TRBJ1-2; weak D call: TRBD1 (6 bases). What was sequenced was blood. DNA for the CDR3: TGTGCCAGCAGCCGGACAGCTAACTATGGCTACACCTTC. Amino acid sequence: CASSRTANYGYTF.